This T cell receptor beta chain was sequenced in a study of Graves' ophthalmopathy and Graves' hyperthyroidism. Amplification of TCR beta CDR3 regions used RNA transcripts. An opening RT-PCR round employed HTBI primers and preceded a second-round multiplex PCR. TCRdb ran MiXCR on the multiplex PCR reads and lists one entry per CDR3 protein. The top ten clones hold approximately 43% of a sample with about 740,000 distinct CDR3 sequences, roughly two fifths of them seen once. Germline loops: CDR1 SGHAT, CDR2 FQDESV (reference sequence). The V end lost 5 bases, the J end lost 0 bases, and 8 bases lay between the germline ends. CDR3 length: 13 amino acids. This clonotype has a handful of counts.

The sequenced material came from peripheral blood. The chain has TRBV11-1 and TRBJ2-7; D remains ambiguous. The receptor was isolated from an adult man with Graves' ophthalmopathy. CDR3 region: CASSRTLSYEQYF. CDR3 bases: TGTGCCAGCAGCCGGACCCTCTCCTACGAGCAGTACTTC.